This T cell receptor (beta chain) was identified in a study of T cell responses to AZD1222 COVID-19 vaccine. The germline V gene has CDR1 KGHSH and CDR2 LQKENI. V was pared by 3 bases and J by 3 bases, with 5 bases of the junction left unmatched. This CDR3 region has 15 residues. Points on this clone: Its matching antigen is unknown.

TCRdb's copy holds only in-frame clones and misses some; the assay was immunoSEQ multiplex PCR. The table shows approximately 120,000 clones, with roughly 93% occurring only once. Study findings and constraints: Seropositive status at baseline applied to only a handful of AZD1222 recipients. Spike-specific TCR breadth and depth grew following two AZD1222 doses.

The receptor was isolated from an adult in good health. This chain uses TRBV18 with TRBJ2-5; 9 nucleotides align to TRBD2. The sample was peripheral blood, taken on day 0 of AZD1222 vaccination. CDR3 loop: CASSPLLAGKETQYF. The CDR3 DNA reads TGTGCCAGCTCACCGCTCCTAGCGGGGAAAGAGACCCAGTACTTC.